Listed here is a single T cell receptor beta chain. The antigen is undetermined. Additional DNA sequences in this sample encode the identical CDR3. The data were taken from a study of T cell responses to AZD1222 COVID-19 vaccine. Whole-study results and caveats: Among spike-specific TCRs, nearly half reportedly target unmutated variant regions. Repertoires were collected only later (after the peak T cell response had occurred).

Produced via immunoSEQ multiplex PCR; TCRdb's table is partial and in-frame only. There are some 150,000 clones in the sample; around 92% occur only once, and over 2.5% lies in the top ten. The sample was peripheral blood, taken on day 0 of AZD1222 vaccination. The clonotype originates from an adult in good health.

In DNA, the CDR3 is TGTGCCAGTACCGTTGGGATGAACACTGAAGCTTTCTTT. Its translation: CASTVGMNTEAFF. The chain is built from TRBV19 and TRBJ1-1; unclear D gene. V lost 7 bases and J lost 0, with 9 bases in between. Per the germline V gene, CDR1 is LNHDA and CDR2 is SQIVND (reference sequence). The CDR3 contains 13 residues.